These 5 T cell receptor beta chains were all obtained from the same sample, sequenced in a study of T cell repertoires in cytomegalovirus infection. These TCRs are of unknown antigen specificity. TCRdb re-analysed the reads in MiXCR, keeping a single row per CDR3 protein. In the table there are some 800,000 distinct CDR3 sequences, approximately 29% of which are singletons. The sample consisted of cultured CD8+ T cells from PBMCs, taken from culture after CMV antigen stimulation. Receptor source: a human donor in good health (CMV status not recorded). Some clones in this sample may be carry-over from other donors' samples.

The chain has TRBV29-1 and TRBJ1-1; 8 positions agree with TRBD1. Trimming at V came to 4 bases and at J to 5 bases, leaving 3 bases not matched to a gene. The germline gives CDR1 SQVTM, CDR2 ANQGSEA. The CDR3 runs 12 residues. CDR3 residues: CSVVTGETEAFF. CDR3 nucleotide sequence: TGCAGCGTTGTGACAGGGGAAACTGAAGCTTTCTTT.

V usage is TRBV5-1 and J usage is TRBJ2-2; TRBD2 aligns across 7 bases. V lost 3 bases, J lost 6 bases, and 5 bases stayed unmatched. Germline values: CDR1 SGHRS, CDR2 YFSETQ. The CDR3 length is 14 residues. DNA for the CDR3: TGCGCCAGCAGCTCGACTAGCCCCGCCGGGGAGCTGTTTTTT. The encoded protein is CASSSTSPAGELFF.

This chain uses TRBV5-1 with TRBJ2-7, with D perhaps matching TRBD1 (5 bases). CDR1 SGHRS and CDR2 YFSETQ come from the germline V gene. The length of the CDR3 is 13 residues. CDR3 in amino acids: CANSLGRGYEQYV. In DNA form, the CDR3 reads TGCGCCAACAGCTTGGGAAGGGGCTACGAGCAGTACGTC.

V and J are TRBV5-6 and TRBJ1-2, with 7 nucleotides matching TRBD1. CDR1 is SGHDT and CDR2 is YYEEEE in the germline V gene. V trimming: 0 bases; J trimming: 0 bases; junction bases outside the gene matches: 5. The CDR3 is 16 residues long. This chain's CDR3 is CASSLGRTGTNYGYTF. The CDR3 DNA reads TGTGCCAGCAGCTTGGGCCGGACAGGAACTAACTATGGCTACACCTTC.

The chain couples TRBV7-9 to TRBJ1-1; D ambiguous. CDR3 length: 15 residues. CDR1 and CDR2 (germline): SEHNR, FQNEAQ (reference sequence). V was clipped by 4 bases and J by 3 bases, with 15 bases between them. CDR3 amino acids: CASSSIGPVDTEAFF. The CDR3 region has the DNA TGTGCCAGCAGCTCCATCGGGCCGGTGGACACTGAAGCTTTCTTT.